This T cell receptor (beta chain) derives from a study of cytomegalovirus exposure and HLA in healthy donors. Study-wide results and caveats: There were some public TCRs occurring in many donors, but most TCR sequences were rare.

The method was immunoSEQ multiplex PCR; TCRdb's version includes in-frame clones alone and lacks a portion of them. The sample holds tens of thousands of clones, 85% to 95% seen once. The germline CDR1 and CDR2 sequences are SGHNT and YYREEE (reference sequence). Trimming removed 5 bases from V and 5 bases from J; junction bases left unmatched: 10. This CDR3 has 15 residues. The donors were members of the validation cohort, which comprised 120 subjects and was separate from the first cohort of fewer than 700 subjects. As to this clone: Its specificity is unknown.

Sequencing was done on a sample of PBMCs. The sequence came from a man aged 18 to 29 in good health and CMV-seronegative. V usage is TRBV5-4 and J usage is TRBJ2-7; 10 bases fit TRBD2. The CDR3 loop is CASSLRTSGTHEQYF. For the CDR3, the DNA is TGTGCCAGCAGTCTCCGAACTAGCGGGACCCACGAGCAGTACTTC.